The subject of this entry is one T cell receptor (beta chain). A 1 in 200,000 to 1 in 1 million T cell depth was the sequencing target. Profiled with immunoSEQ multiplex PCR; TCRdb holds only in-frame clones, not every one. The table includes around 20,000 clones, about three quarters detected once. These data come from a study of cytotoxic CD8 clonotypes in ibrutinib-treated CLL. The length of the CDR3 is 15 residues. CDR1 and CDR2 (germline): SNHLY, FYNNEI. Trimming stripped 1 base from V and 3 bases from J, with 11 bases between. This sequence was found in a human donor with chronic lymphocytic leukemia. The gene calls are TRBV2 and TRBJ2-3, with a tentative D call TRBD2 (6 bases). Sequenced here: PBMCs, sampled before ibrutinib treatment. CDR3 in amino acids: CASSEDRLDTDTQYF. Here the CDR3 DNA reads TGTGCCAGCAGTGAAGATCGACTAGATACAGATACGCAGTATTTT.